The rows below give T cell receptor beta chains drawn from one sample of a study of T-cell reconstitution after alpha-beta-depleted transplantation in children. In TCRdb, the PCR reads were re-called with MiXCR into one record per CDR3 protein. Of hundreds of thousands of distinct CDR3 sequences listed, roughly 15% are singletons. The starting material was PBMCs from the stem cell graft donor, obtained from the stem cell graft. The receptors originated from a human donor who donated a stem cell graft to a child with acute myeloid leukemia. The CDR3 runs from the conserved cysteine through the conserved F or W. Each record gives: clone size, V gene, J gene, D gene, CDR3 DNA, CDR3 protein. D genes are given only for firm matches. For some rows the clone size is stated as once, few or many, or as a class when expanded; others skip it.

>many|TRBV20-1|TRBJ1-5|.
TGCAGTGCTAGAGGGGAGGGTACTAACCTCAATCAGCCCCAGCATTTT
CSARGEGTNLNQPQHF
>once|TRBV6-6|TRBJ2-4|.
TGTGCCAGCATTCTGGGGGGCATTCAGTACTTC
CASILGGIQYF
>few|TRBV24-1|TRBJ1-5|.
TGTGCCACCAGTGATGTAGGAAGACCCCAGCATTTT
CATSDVGRPQHF
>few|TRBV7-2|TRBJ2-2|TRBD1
TGTGCCAGCAGCTCTACCGGGACAGCAGTCACCGGGGAGCTGTTTTTT
CASSSTGTAVTGELFF
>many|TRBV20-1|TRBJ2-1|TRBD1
TGCAGTGCTAGTATAGGACAGGGGTACAATGAGCAGTTCTTC
CSASIGQGYNEQFF
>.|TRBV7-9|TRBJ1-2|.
TGTGCCAGCAGCCCCTGGGACACTTGGGGCTACACCTTC
CASSPWDTWGYTF
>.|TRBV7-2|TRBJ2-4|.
TGTGCCAGCAGCCCGAGGGGGGGCTCAGCCAAAAACATTCAGTACTTC
CASSPRGGSAKNIQYF
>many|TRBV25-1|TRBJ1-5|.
TGTGCCAGCAGTGACGACAGGAGCAATCAGCCCCAGCATTTT
CASSDDRSNQPQHF
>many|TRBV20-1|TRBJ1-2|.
TGCAGTCTCGGGGGGTCCAGGGGCGGCTACACCTTC
CSLGGSRGGYTF
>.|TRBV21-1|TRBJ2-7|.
TGTGCCAGCAGCTATCAAAATTCCTACGAGCAGTACTTC
CASSYQNSYEQYF
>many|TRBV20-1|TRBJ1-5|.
TGCAGTGCTAAGGGTGGCGGGCGAGAGCCCCAGCATTTT
CSAKGGGREPQHF
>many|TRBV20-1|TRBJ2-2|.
TGCAGTGCTAGAGATCGGGGGTCGAACACCGGGGAGCTGTTTTTT
CSARDRGSNTGELFF
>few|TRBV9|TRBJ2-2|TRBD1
TGTGCCAGCAACGAGGCAGGGGGCCCCACCGGGGAGCTGTTTTTT
CASNEAGGPTGELFF
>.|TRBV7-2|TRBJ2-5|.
TGTGCCAGCACCCCTTGGGGTAGGGAGACCCAGTACTTC
CASTPWGRETQYF
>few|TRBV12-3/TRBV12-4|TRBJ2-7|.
TGTGCCAGCAGTCCTATGACTGGTACGTACGAGCAGTACTTC
CASSPMTGTYEQYF
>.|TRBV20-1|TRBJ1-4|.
TGCAGTGTTTCCCGGGTTGGAGCTAATGAAAAACTGTTTTTT
CSVSRVGANEKLFF
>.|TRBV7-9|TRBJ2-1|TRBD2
TGTGCCAGCAGCCCCGGGAGGGCAAGGTACAATGAGCAGTTCTTC
CASSPGRARYNEQFF
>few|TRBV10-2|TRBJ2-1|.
TGCGCCAGCACCAGCGCAGCTACTTTTCACAATGAGCAGTTCTTC
CASTSAATFHNEQFF
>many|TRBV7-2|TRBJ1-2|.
TGTGCCAGCAGCTTAGAGCTGGCAGACTATGGCTACACCTTC
CASSLELADYGYTF
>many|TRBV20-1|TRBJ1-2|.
TGCAGTGCTAGATACTTGGGGGGCTATGGCTACACCTTC
CSARYLGGYGYTF
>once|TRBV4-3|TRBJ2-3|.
TGCGCCAGCAGCCAAGATTGGGGAAGTGGTACGCAGTATTTT
CASSQDWGSGTQYF
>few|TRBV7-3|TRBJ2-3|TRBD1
TGTGCCAGCAGCTCCGAGGGGGCTGGTACGCAGTATTTT
CASSSEGAGTQYF
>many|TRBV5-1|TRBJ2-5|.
TGCGCCAGCAGCTTGGCCGTCGCCGGAACCCAGTACTTC
CASSLAVAGTQYF
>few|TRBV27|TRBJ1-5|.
TGTGCCAGCAGTTTATTCTGGGGGGATAGCAATCAGCCCCAGCATTTT
CASSLFWGDSNQPQHF
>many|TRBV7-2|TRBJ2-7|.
TGTGCCAGCAGCTTAGGGGGGGCGCTCCCCTACGAGCAGTACTTC
CASSLGGALPYEQYF
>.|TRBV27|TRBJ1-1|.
TGTGCCAGCAGTTTTTTCACGGACACTGAAGCTTTCTTT
CASSFFTDTEAFF
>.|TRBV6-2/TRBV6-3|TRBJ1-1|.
TGTGCCAGCAGTGGGATCCACACTGAAGCTTTCTTT
CASSGIHTEAFF
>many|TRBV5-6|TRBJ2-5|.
TGTGCCAGCAGCTCTAGTTCGGTCCAAGAGACCCAGTACTTC
CASSSSSVQETQYF
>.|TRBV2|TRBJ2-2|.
TGTGCCAGCAGCCCTACCCCAGGTTCCGGGGAGCTGTTTTTT
CASSPTPGSGELFF
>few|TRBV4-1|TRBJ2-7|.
TGCGCCAGCAGCCCGGGGGAACAGGGGACCTACGAGCAGTACTTC
CASSPGEQGTYEQYF
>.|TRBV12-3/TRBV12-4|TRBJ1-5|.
TGTGCCAGCAGTTTGAAGGGGGTTGCGCCCCAGCATTTT
CASSLKGVAPQHF
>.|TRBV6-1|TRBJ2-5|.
TGTGCCAGCAGTGAACTCTGGACAGAGTACCAAGAGACCCAGTACTTC
CASSELWTEYQETQYF
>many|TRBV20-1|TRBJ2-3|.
TGCAGTGCTAGTCTTGGGGGGTTCACAGATACGCAGTATTTT
CSASLGGFTDTQYF
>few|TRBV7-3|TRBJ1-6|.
TGTGCCAGCAGCGTCGGAAGGGGAGGCTCACCCCTCCACTTT
CASSVGRGGSPLHF
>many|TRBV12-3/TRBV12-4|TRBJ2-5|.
TGTGCCAGCAGTTTATTTGGGCGGGAGACCCAGTACTTC
CASSLFGRETQYF
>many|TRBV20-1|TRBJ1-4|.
TGCAGTGCTGGAGGGGGGGCAGGAGAAAAACTGTTTTTT
CSAGGGAGEKLFF
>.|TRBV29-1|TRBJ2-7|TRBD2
TGCAGCGTTGAAGAAGTTAGCGGGGATCTCTACGAGCAGTACTTC
CSVEEVSGDLYEQYF
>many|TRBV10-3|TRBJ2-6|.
TGTGCCTCCGGGTTGACTGGGGCCAACGTCCTGACTTTC
CASGLTGANVLTF
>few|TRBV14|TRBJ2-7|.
TGTGCCAGCAGCCAAGACCAATACGAGCAGTACTTC
CASSQDQYEQYF
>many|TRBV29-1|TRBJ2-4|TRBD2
TGCAGCGTTGAGAGGGCCGGGACTAGCGGGGGGCCACCCAACATTCAGTACTTC
CSVERAGTSGGPPNIQYF
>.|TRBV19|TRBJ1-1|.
TGTGCCACCAAGGTGGAGACGAACACTGAAGCTTTCTTT
CATKVETNTEAFF
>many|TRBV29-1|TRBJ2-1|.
TGCAGCGTTGAAGAACAGGGTGATTACAATGAGCAGTTCTTC
CSVEEQGDYNEQFF
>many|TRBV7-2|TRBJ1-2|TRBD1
TGTGCCAGCAGCTTACCGACAGGGAATGGCTACACCTTC
CASSLPTGNGYTF
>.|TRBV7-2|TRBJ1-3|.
TGTGCCAGCAGCTTCGGACGGAAAGGCTCTGGAAACACCATATATTTT
CASSFGRKGSGNTIYF
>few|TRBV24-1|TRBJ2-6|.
TGTGCCACCAGTGCCATAGGGCCCTCTGGGGCCAACGTCCTGACTTTC
CATSAIGPSGANVLTF
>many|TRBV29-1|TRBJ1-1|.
TGCAGCGCCTTGGCAGGGAGGGGTGAAGCTTTCTTT
CSALAGRGEAFF
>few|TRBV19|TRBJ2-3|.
TGTGCCAGTAGTGGGGAGCAGCCTTCGATTCAGGGTACGCAGTATTTT
CASSGEQPSIQGTQYF
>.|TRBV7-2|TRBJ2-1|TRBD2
TGTCCCAGCAGTTTAGGGGACTACCCTACCTCTAAGTTCTTC
CPSSLGDYPTSKFF
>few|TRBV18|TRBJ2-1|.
TGTGCCAGCTCACCACGAGAGAGCTCCTACAATGAGCAGTTCTTC
CASSPRESSYNEQFF
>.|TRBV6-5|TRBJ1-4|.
TGTGCCAGCAGTTACGAGGGGGGGCGGTCTAATGAAAAACTGTTTTTT
CASSYEGGRSNEKLFF
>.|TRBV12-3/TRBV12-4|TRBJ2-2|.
TGTGCCAGCCTGACAGCGAACACCGGGGAGCTGTTTTTT
CASLTANTGELFF
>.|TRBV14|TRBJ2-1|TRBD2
TGTGCCAGCAGCCAAGACTTTGGACTAGCGGCCAACAATGAGCAGTTCTTC
CASSQDFGLAANNEQFF
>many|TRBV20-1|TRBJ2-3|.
TGCACCGCAGGGGCATTGAAAGATACGCAGTATTTT
CTAGALKDTQYF
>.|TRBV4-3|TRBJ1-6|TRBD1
TGCGCCAGCAGCCAAGATAGCCAGGGGGATTCACCCCTCCACTTT
CASSQDSQGDSPLHF